This is a list of T cell receptor beta chains from one sample in a study of blood T cell repertoires in COVID-19. TCRdb's table, derived via immunoSEQ multiplex PCR, lists solely in-frame clones and lacks some. The sample carries 120,000 or so clones, around nine tenths recorded once. The sequencing sample was made of peripheral blood. The receptor set was obtained from a human donor in a cohort sampled during active COVID-19. CDR3s include the opening cysteine and the closing phenylalanine or tryptophan. The D gene is left open where the match is weak. Clone size is not always given. Where it is, it says once, few, many or a class for expanded clones.

J gene,D gene,V gene,clone size,CDR3 protein,CDR3 DNA
TRBJ1-1,TRBD1,TRBV28,once,CASMEGGLDTEAFF,TGTGCCAGCATGGAAGGGGGCTTGGACACTGAAGCTTTCTTT
TRBJ2-7,-,TRBV27,-,CASSLSVRGAYEQYF,TGTGCCAGCAGTTTATCGGTCCGGGGAGCCTACGAGCAGTACTTC
TRBJ2-6,-,TRBV11-2,once,CASSPRGRPISGANVLTF,TGTGCCAGCAGCCCGCGGGGTCGGCCGATCTCTGGGGCCAACGTCCTGACTTTC
TRBJ1-2,-,TRBV27,-,CASSLGGSSGYGYTF,TGTGCCAGCAGTTTAGGGGGGAGCTCTGGGTATGGCTACACCTTC
TRBJ2-2,TRBD1,TRBV2,-,CASSDEPWTGVNTGELFF,TGTGCCAGCAGTGACGAGCCTTGGACAGGGGTAAACACCGGGGAGCTGTTTTTT
TRBJ2-7,TRBD1,TRBV4-1,-,CASSPRTGGFYEQYF,TGCGCCAGCAGCCCAAGGACAGGGGGCTTCTACGAGCAGTACTTC
TRBJ2-5,TRBD2,TRBV20-1,-,CSASGGTGLARATQYF,TGCAGTGCTAGTGGGGGAACCGGACTAGCGAGGGCGACCCAGTACTTC
TRBJ2-7,TRBD1,TRBV19,-,CASSIAGTGGGGQYF,TGTGCCAGTAGTATAGCCGGGACAGGGGGCGGCGGGCAGTACTTC
TRBJ2-1,TRBD2,TRBV7-7,-,CASSPAGSGGGNEQFF,TGTGCTAGCAGCCCGGCGGGTAGCGGGGGAGGCAATGAGCAGTTCTTC
TRBJ2-5,TRBD1,TRBV5-1,-,CASSLADRGLQETQYF,TGCGCCAGCAGCTTGGCGGACAGGGGGCTACAAGAGACCCAGTACTTC
TRBJ2-4,TRBD1,TRBV7-8,-,CASSFQPGTGDIQYF,TGTGCCAGCAGCTTTCAACCGGGGACAGGGGACATTCAGTACTTC
TRBJ2-7,TRBD1,TRBV6-6,few,CASSDETGHNEQYF,TGTGCCAGCTCTGACGAGACAGGGCATAACGAGCAGTACTTC
TRBJ1-2,TRBD1,TRBV10-2,-,CASSTPSGRGLGYTF,TGCGCCAGCAGTACCCCCTCGGGCAGGGGGCTTGGCTACACCTTC
TRBJ2-7,-,TRBV12-3/TRBV12-4,once,CASSFSRSYEQYF,TGTGCCAGCAGTTTCAGTCGCTCCTACGAGCAGTACTTC
TRBJ1-5,-,TRBV28,-,CASTIGGYGSNQPQHF,TGTGCCAGCACAATAGGGGGATATGGAAGCAATCAGCCCCAGCATTTT
TRBJ2-3,-,TRBV5-6,-,CASSLEQGGTSTDTQYF,TGTGCCAGCAGCTTGGAACAGGGGGGGACTAGCACAGATACGCAGTATTTT
TRBJ2-7,-,TRBV3-1/TRBV3-2,-,CASSQERLSEQYF,TGTGCCAGCAGCCAAGAGCGACTATCGGAGCAGTACTTC
TRBJ1-2,-,TRBV6-5,-,CASSYQAGYGYTF,TGTGCCAGCAGTTACCAGGCGGGTTATGGCTACACCTTC
TRBJ2-1,-,TRBV19,-,CASSIARGVAEQFF,TGTGCCAGTAGTATAGCCCGCGGGGTCGCTGAGCAGTTCTTC
TRBJ1-2,-,TRBV2,-,CASTIISGRGGYTF,TGTGCCAGCACCATAATTTCGGGTCGAGGGGGCTACACCTTC
TRBJ2-7,-,TRBV5-1,-,CASSLGQDYEQYF,TGCGCCAGCAGCTTGGGACAGGACTACGAGCAGTACTTC
TRBJ2-3,TRBD2,TRBV5-1,-,CASSFGLAGGLPGSTDTQYF,TGCGCCAGCAGCTTTGGACTAGCGGGGGGTCTGCCTGGGAGCACAGATACGCAGTATTTT
TRBJ2-3,TRBD2,TRBV5-1,-,CASSLDGLAASTDTQYF,TGCGCCAGCAGCTTGGATGGACTAGCGGCCAGCACAGATACGCAGTATTTT
TRBJ2-7,TRBD1,TRBV18,-,CASSSGTGVSYEQYF,TGTGCCAGCTCGTCCGGGACAGGGGTCTCCTACGAGCAGTACTTC
TRBJ2-4,-,TRBV10-3,-,CAISGAGQNIQYF,TGTGCCATCAGTGGAGCAGGGCAAAACATTCAGTACTTC
TRBJ1-3,TRBD1,TRBV6-1,-,CASSDGRGSGNTIYF,TGTGCCAGCAGTGACGGCAGGGGGTCAGGAAACACCATATATTTT
TRBJ2-2,TRBD1,TRBV5-1,-,CASSLLGQGNTGELFF,TGCGCCAGCAGCTTGCTCGGACAGGGGAACACCGGGGAGCTGTTTTTT
TRBJ1-2,TRBD1,TRBV14,-,CASSQGRDRVYYGYTF,TGTGCCAGCAGCCAAGGTCGGGACAGGGTGTACTATGGCTACACCTTC
TRBJ1-1,TRBD1,TRBV6-6,-,CASSRGGHRGIKSNTEAFF,TGTGCCAGCAGCCGAGGGGGCCACAGGGGAATTAAGTCGAACACTGAAGCTTTCTTT
TRBJ2-2,TRBD2,TRBV10-1,-,CASSRIAGGTTGELFF,TGCGCCAGCAGTCGTATAGCGGGGGGAACCACCGGGGAGCTGTTTTTT
TRBJ2-3,-,TRBV18,-,CASSLDSADTQYF,TGTGCCAGCTCATTGGACTCGGCAGATACGCAGTATTTT
TRBJ2-2,TRBD2,TRBV10-2,-,CASTSGLAGGPITGELFF,TGCGCCAGCACCTCCGGACTAGCGGGAGGGCCGATCACCGGGGAGCTGTTTTTT
TRBJ2-3,-,TRBV4-1,-,CASSFDYPSTDTQYF,TGCGCCAGCAGCTTTGACTACCCAAGCACAGATACGCAGTATTTT
TRBJ2-6,-,TRBV7-6,once,CASSLARAGFGANVLTF,TGTGCCAGCAGCTTAGCCAGGGCTGGCTTTGGGGCCAACGTCCTGACTTTC
TRBJ1-4,-,TRBV27,-,CASMRDSVNEKLFF,TGTGCCAGCATGCGTGACAGTGTTAATGAAAAACTGTTTTTT
TRBJ1-1,-,TRBV29-1,-,CSVAHGSAEAFF,TGCAGCGTTGCCCACGGGAGCGCTGAAGCTTTCTTT
TRBJ2-5,TRBD2,TRBV19,-,CASRQQAGSQETQYF,TGTGCCAGTAGGCAGCAAGCGGGATCCCAAGAGACCCAGTACTTC